This TCR beta chain was sequenced for a study of read filtering for tumor transcriptome and immune sequencing. As for the study in general: IR-seq gave about 3.5 to 10.27 million TCR reads per sample; RNA-seq gave about 80 to 1273. Notes on the study in general: Compared with RNA-seq, IR-seq gave much higher clonotype depth and reliability.

This clonotype was seen ten or more times. Antigen unknown. This library used roughly 0.4 ug RNA and molecular barcoded adaptors spanning alpha/delta and beta/gamma chains. TCRdb re-derived calls from the reads in MiXCR, one entry per CDR3 protein. The sample consists of 37,000 or so distinct CDR3 sequences, about 13% of them appearing once. The CDR3 is made up of 16 amino acids. In germline, CDR1 is LNHNV, CDR2 YYDKDF (reference sequence). V lost 0 bases and J lost 0; bases outside the gene matches: 4. Every patient had bone marrow sampled while the disease was active. Sequencing was done on a sample of a population of CD138-negative cells sorted from bone marrow. This chain connects TRBV15 to TRBJ1-1, with 7 bases that match TRBD1. This clonotype originated in a donor over 35 with multiple myeloma. CDR3 sequence: CATSREEGALNTEAFF. The CDR3 nucleotides read TGTGCCACCAGCAGAGAAGAGGGGGCCTTGAACACTGAAGCTTTCTTT.